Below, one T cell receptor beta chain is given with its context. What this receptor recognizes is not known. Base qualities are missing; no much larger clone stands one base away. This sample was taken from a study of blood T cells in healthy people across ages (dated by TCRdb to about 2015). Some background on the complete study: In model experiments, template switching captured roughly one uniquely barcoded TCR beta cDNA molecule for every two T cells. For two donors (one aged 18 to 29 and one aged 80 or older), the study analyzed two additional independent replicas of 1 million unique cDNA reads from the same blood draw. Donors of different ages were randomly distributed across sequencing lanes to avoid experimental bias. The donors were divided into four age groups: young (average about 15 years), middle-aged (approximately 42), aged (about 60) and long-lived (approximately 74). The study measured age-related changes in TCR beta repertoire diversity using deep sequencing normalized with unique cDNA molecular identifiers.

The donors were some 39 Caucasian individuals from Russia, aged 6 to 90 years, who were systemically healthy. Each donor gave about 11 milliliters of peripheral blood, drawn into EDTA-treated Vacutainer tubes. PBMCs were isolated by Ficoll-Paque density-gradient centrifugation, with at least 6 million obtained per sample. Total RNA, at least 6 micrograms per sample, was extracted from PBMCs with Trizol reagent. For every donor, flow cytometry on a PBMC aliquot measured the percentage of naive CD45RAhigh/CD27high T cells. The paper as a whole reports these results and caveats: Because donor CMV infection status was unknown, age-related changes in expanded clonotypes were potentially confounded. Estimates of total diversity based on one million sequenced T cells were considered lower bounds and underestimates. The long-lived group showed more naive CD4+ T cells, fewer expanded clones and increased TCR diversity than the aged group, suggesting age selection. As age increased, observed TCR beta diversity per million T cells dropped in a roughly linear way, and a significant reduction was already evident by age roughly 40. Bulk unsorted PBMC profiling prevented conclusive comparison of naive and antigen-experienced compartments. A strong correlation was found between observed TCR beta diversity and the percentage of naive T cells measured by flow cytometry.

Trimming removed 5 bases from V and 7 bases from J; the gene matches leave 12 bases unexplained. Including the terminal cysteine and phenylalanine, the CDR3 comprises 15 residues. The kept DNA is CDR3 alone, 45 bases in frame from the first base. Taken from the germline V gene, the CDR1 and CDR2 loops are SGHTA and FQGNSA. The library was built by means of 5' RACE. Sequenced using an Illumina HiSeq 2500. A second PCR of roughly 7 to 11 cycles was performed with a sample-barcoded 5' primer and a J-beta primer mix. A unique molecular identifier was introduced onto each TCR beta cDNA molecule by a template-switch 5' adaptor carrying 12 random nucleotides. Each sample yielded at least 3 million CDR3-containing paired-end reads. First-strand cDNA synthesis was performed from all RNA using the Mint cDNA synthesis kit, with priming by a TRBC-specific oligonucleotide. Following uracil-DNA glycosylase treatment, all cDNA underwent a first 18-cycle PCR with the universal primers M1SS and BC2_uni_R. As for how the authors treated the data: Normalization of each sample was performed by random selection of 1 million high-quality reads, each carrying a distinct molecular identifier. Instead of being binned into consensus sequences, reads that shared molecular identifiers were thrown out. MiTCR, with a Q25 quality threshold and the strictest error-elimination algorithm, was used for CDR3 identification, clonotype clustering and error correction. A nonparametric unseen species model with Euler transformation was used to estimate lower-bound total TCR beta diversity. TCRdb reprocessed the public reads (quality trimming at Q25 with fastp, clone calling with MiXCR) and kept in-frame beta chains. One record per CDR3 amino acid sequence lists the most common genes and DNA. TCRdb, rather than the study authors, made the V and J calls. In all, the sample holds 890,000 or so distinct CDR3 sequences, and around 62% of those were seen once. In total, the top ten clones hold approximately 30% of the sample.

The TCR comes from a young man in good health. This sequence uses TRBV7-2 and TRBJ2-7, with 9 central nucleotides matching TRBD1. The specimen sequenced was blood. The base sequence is TGTGCCAGCAGCCCCGGGACAGGGAGGAACAATGAGCAGTACTTC. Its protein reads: CASSPGTGRNNEQYF.